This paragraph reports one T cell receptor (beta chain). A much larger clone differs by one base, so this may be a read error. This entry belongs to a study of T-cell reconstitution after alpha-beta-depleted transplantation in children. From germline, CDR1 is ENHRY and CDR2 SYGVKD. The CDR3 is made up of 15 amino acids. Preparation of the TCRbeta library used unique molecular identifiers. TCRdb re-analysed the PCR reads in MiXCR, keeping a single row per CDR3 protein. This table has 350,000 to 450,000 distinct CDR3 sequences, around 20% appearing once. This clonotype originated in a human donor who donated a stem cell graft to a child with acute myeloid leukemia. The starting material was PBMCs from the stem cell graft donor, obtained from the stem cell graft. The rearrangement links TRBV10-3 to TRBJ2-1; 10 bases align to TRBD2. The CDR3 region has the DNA TGTGCCATCAATCCGGGACTAGCGTCAAACAATGAGCAGTTATTC. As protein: CAINPGLASNNEQLF.